One and the same sample provided the 2 T cell receptor beta chains below, sequenced in a study of CD8+ T cells in alopecia areata. cDNA prepared by RNA extraction and subsequent reverse transcription served as the template for sequencing. Assay used: immunoSEQ multiplex PCR; TCRdb lists only in-frame clones, some missing. The repertoire holds about 110,000 clones, roughly three fifths seen once, with 12% in the top ten. Treatment noted: oral pan-JAK inhibitor, 5-10 mg twice daily. Specimen: CD8+ T cells sorted from blood, collected at week 24, from a patient treated with tofacitinib. Source of these receptors: a human donor with alopecia areata.

The chain links TRBV2 to TRBJ2-1; TRBD1 agrees at 7 bases. Germline loops: CDR1 SNHLY, CDR2 FYNNEI. Trimming removed 5 bases from V and 3 bases from J; junction bases left unmatched: 4. The CDR3 covers 14 residues. The CDR3 DNA reads as TGTGCCAGCAGTTCCCAGGGGGACTACAATGAGCAGTTCTTC. Encoded protein: CASSSQGDYNEQFF. Combining the CDR3 with reference TRBV2 and TRBJ2-1 gives the whole variable domain EPEVTQTPSHQVTQMGQEVILRCVPISNHLYFYWYRQILGQKVEFLVSFYNNEISEKSEIFDDQFSVERPDGSNFTLKIRSTKLEDSAMYFCASSSQGDYNEQFFGPGTRLTVL.

J is TRBJ2-7 and V is TRBV25-1; D is ambiguous. The CDR3 runs 14 residues. The germline gives CDR1 MGHDK, CDR2 SYGVNS. Between the trimmed V and J ends, which lost 1 base and 2 bases, there was a span of 9 bases. The CDR3 reads CASSESRRPYEQYF. The CDR3 DNA sequence: TGTGCCAGCAGTGAATCTCGCAGGCCCTACGAGCAGTACTTC.